A selection of T cell receptor beta chains follows, all from one sample in a study of type 1 regulatory T cells. TCRdb re-called the reads with MiXCR, one entry per CDR3 protein. The sample yields more than 60,000 distinct CDR3 sequences, over 50% seen once. Their recognized antigens are unknown. The sequenced sample consisted of cultured non-Tr1 T cells, either the whole culture or a sorted T cell fraction (not recorded which). These TCRs come from a human donor in good health. CDR3s include the opening cysteine and the closing phenylalanine or tryptophan. Rows give clone size only sometimes, using once, few, many, or a class for an expanded clone.

abundance	j_gene	v_gene	CDR3aa
.	TRBJ2-3	TRBV20-1	CSARLTGTSTDTQYF
few	TRBJ2-5	TRBV12-3/TRBV12-4	CASSRDRVQETQYF
.	TRBJ2-5	TRBV27	CASTFQVGPWETQYF
few	TRBJ2-2	TRBV19	CASSIVGASNTGELFF
.	TRBJ2-5	TRBV20-1	CSARYSGSSKTQYF
few	TRBJ1-6	TRBV19	CASSDRASNSPLHF
few	TRBJ2-2	TRBV9	CASSPMTSGAGELFF
.	TRBJ2-3	TRBV5-6	CASSPGREATQYF
few	TRBJ2-5	TRBV20-1	CSARGSTDNGKTQYF
few	TRBJ2-7	TRBV3-1	CASSQTGGVGEQYF
.	TRBJ2-3	TRBV6-1	CATSWTSGTDTQYF
.	TRBJ2-5	TRBV18	CASLQGSVAETQYF
many	TRBJ2-7	TRBV5-1	CASSLQGPDSYEQYF
.	TRBJ2-1	TRBV27	CASKVSGPNEQFF
.	TRBJ2-7	TRBV12-3/TRBV12-4	CASSPRHSSSYEQYF
.	TRBJ2-7	TRBV20-1	CSARKVGDEQYF
.	TRBJ1-2	TRBV28	CASSDSAYGYTF
few	TRBJ2-1	TRBV12-3/TRBV12-4	CASSLRTSGRYNEQFF
.	TRBJ2-1	TRBV4-2	CASSQEARGNNEQFF
.	TRBJ1-4	TRBV5-1	CASSLVSGGRGSGEKLFF
.	TRBJ2-2	TRBV6-2/TRBV6-3	CASSYGRWSARLYTGELFF
few	TRBJ1-2	TRBV20-1	CSAPKIDYGYTF
many	TRBJ2-1	TRBV6-4	CASSQEPGQTDNEQFF
.	TRBJ2-3	TRBV11-2	CASSLDSGTDTQYF
few	TRBJ2-5	TRBV5-1	CASSVPLETQYF
.	TRBJ2-7	TRBV12-3/TRBV12-4	CASSDLSASRDEQYF
once	TRBJ1-2	TRBV7-2	CASSYRGGSSGYTF
.	TRBJ1-1	TRBV19	CASSSRTGLNTEAFF
.	TRBJ2-1	TRBV7-3	CASSKGAGEQFF
.	TRBJ2-1	TRBV7-9	CASNLIAGGSNEQFF
few	TRBJ2-5	TRBV28	CASSSSGAGETQYF
.	TRBJ1-2	TRBV3-1	CASSPRGGDGYTF
.	TRBJ2-1	TRBV7-6	CASSLGQGVMEQFF
few	TRBJ2-7	TRBV5-1	CASSSGLAGVHEQYF
.	TRBJ1-1	TRBV12-3/TRBV12-4	CASSFRTAQGFLRTEAFF
.	TRBJ1-1	TRBV20-1	CSASRTPQSVNTEAFF
.	TRBJ2-7	TRBV29-1	CSVVGGQGYYEQYF
.	TRBJ2-1	TRBV20-1	CSARKTDPGGSGNEQFF
.	TRBJ1-5	TRBV15	CATSRKGTSPNQPQHF
.	TRBJ2-5	TRBV20-1	CSARDQGGQETQYF
.	TRBJ1-2	TRBV12-5	CASAPARLWYGYTF
once	TRBJ1-4	TRBV29-1	CSVPGGSNEKLFF
.	TRBJ2-1	TRBV2	CASSELSYNEQFF
.	TRBJ2-7	TRBV3-1	CASSHGTGASYEQYF
once	TRBJ2-1	TRBV20-1	CSASSGESTNEQFF
.	TRBJ2-1	TRBV4-2	CASSQDGGLAANNEQFF
.	TRBJ1-1	TRBV12-5	CASGLVNANGNTEAFF
.	TRBJ2-5	TRBV10-3	CAISESLLTDDQETQYF
.	TRBJ2-5	TRBV20-1	CSAPRAGLEETQYF